This T cell receptor beta chain was identified in a study of CXCR3-negative and CXCR3-positive naive CD8 T cells. Study conclusions and caveats: Both naive subsets had comparably high diversity; memory CD8+ cells much lower. Naive subsets did not differ in surface CD5, and TRB CDR3 properties served to infer TCR strength. Unlike memory cells, which differed, naive CXCR3-negative and CXCR3-positive cells had similar TRBV-TRBJ usage. Against CXCR3-negative naive cells, CXCR3-positive naive cells showed more hydrophobic TRB CDR3s.

This CDR3 region has 15 residues. Germline CDR1 and CDR2: WNHNN and SYGVQD (reference sequence). Comments on this clonotype: Its antigen is currently unknown.

The libraries of TRB cDNA were constructed through 5' RACE using UMI labels. TCRdb re-called the 5' RACE reads and catalogs CDR3 proteins one per entry, DNA excluded. In all, the sample yields around 140,000 distinct CDR3 sequences. Cells classed as naive CD8+ T cells were CD45RO-CCR7+CD27+CD95-. The sequence was collected from a human donor in good health. Some clones in this sample may be carry-over from other donors' samples. The sequencing sample was made of naive CXCR3+ CD8+ T cells from blood. The sample's subset: CD45RO-CCR7+CD27+CD95- naive CD8+ T cells expressing CXCR3 (TNR3+). The chain has TRBV10-1 and TRBJ2-5; TCRdb's D gene call, TRBD1, goes unchecked for lack of DNA. Here the CDR3 reads CASSGSQGADETQYF.